What follows is one TCR beta chain and its context. Its antigen remains unidentified. The read comes to an end 3 residues before the CDR3 does, leaving the germline J gene to fill in the end. Germline loops: CDR1 SGHRS, CDR2 YFSETQ. The CDR3 consists of 15 residues. V dropped 6 bases and J dropped 5; count of bases not matched to a gene: 13. These data originate in a study of Tregs in tolerant kidney transplant recipients. Profiled with immunoSEQ multiplex PCR; TCRdb holds only in-frame clones, not every one. This sample's table reports about 3,000 clones. Recipient PBMCs carried a CFSE label and met irradiated graft donor PBMCs for five to seven days before FACS sorting.

Sequences were derived from CD8+ T cells from blood cultured with allogeneic cells, sampled before the transplant. V and J are TRBV5-1 and TRBJ2-5, with 7 bases fitting TRBD2. This receptor was taken from a human patient who received a combined kidney and bone marrow transplant. CDR3 DNA (partial): TGCGCCAGCACCTCGGGAGGCGGGGATGTGGAGACC. It translates to CASTSGGGDVET. The entire CDR3 protein reads CASTSGGGDVETQYF.